A selection of T cell receptor beta chains follows, all from one sample in a study of blood T cell repertoires in COVID-19. Some clones are missing from TCRdb's copy, which holds only in-frame ones; the method was immunoSEQ multiplex PCR. The sample shows about 180,000 clones, more than 75% of them seen only once. The source material was PBMCs or T cells enriched from blood (not recorded which). Source of these receptors: a man aged 55 to 70 who had been exposed to COVID-19. The CDR3 runs from the conserved cysteine through the conserved F or W.

v_gene	j_gene	CDR3aa
TRBV4-3	TRBJ1-6	CASSQLREIGSPLHF
TRBV21-1	TRBJ2-7	CASSGGGSCYEQYF
TRBV2	TRBJ2-1	CASSFLAGGPDEQFF
TRBV14	TRBJ2-1	CASSQRSGYYNEQFF
TRBV28	TRBJ2-3	CASSSRLRYTDTQYF
TRBV19	TRBJ1-2	CASSLRGQGSYGYTF
TRBV11-2	TRBJ2-3	CASSLEGGSTDTQYF
TRBV19	TRBJ2-1	CASSIGGPGNEQFF
TRBV19	TRBJ1-2	CASSQTPPDTSHGYTF
TRBV19	TRBJ2-3	CASRGTSGRLSTDTQYF
TRBV6-2/TRBV6-3	TRBJ2-6	CASSYSGGTGANVLTF
TRBV6-1	TRBJ1-1	CASSESPYRATEAFF
TRBV19	TRBJ2-7	CASSPMDRGGSYEQYF
TRBV18	TRBJ1-1	CASSTGGTGSEAFF
TRBV5-5	TRBJ2-7	CASSPGTGVYEQYF
TRBV5-4	TRBJ2-7	CASSLEAQSYEQYF
TRBV5-6	TRBJ2-7	CASSLTGTSESYEQYF
TRBV5-1	TRBJ2-5	CASETGRGETQYF
TRBV6-5	TRBJ2-3	CASSSGTGGTDTQYF
TRBV29-1	TRBJ1-4	CSGGPTREKLFF
TRBV6-5	TRBJ1-2	CASKGTGTYGYTF
TRBV11-2	TRBJ2-7	CASSRTRGEGRSYEQYF
TRBV19	TRBJ2-5	CASRQGAGETQYF
TRBV11-3	TRBJ1-3	CASSLGVWSSGNTIYF
TRBV11-3	TRBJ2-3	CASSLDGQGSSTDTQYF
TRBV27	TRBJ1-4	CASSLWLGGTNEKLFF
TRBV12-3/TRBV12-4	TRBJ1-2	CASSTGVNYGYTF
TRBV28	TRBJ2-7	CASSLAGTGLMEQYF
TRBV3-1/TRBV3-2	TRBJ2-5	CASSLARGGETQYF
TRBV2	TRBJ2-3	CASSATSGRASDTQYF
TRBV10-3	TRBJ1-1	CAISELTGGSAFF
TRBV12-3/TRBV12-4	TRBJ1-5	CASCLGGQPQHF
TRBV5-1	TRBJ1-2	CASSFGQPNYGYTF
TRBV2	TRBJ2-7	CASSAGLAPYEQYF
TRBV6-9	TRBJ1-5	CASSSSGWRNQPQHF
TRBV7-3	TRBJ2-1	CASSFPGTSGYNEQFF
TRBV5-6	TRBJ1-6	CASSRGAPLHF
TRBV7-6	TRBJ2-7	CASSLGTRSYEQYF
TRBV14	TRBJ2-3	CASSQGPSGTTDTQYF